This T cell receptor (beta chain) was identified during a study of blood T cell repertoires in COVID-19. Study as a whole: Specimens from acute and convalescent COVID-19 originated in the United States, Italy and Spain. T cells, B-cell-depleted T cells, or PBMCs provided the cDNA or gDNA that served as material.

The germline V gene encodes CDR1 MNHEY and CDR2 SMNVEV (reference sequence). Trimming removed 8 bases from V and 0 bases from J, with 13 bases in between. The CDR3 consists of 14 residues. Per the original methods: Scientists estimated how many nucleated cells there were by amplifying reference gene primers. The method was immunoSEQ multiplex PCR; TCRdb's version includes in-frame clones alone and lacks a portion of them. The D gene and trimming were derived from the DNA, and the V and J assignments and clone size from that table. The sample consists of tens of thousands of clones, roughly 90% of them appearing once.

Specimen: peripheral blood. The TCR sequence derives from a woman between 50 and 59 years old with active or convalescent COVID-19. V is TRBV27 and J is TRBJ2-5, with D maybe TRBD2 (6 bases). The DNA of the CDR3 is TGTGCCAGCGGCGAGGGACTCTACCAAGAGACCCAGTACTTC. Protein product: CASGEGLYQETQYF.